Presented here are 23 T cell receptor beta chains from one specimen sequenced in a study of T-cell memory formation after mild COVID-19. TCRdb used MiXCR to reprocess the 5' RACE reads, holding one entry per CDR3 protein. The table records some 160,000 distinct CDR3 sequences, roughly 28% of them present only once. The sequencing input was PBMCs or a T cell subset sorted from them (not recorded which). The receptors originated from an adult woman who had mild COVID-19 (a few samples of this study predate the infection). Cell type and time point are not known.

This clonotype was seen only a few times. The chain employs TRBV12-3 or TRBV12-4 and TRBJ2-1, with D possibly matching TRBD1 (5 bases). Trimming removed 1 base at V and 6 bases at J, with 7 bases between. The CDR3 is 13 residues long. The CDR3 here is CASSLGTFNEQFF. CDR3 coding DNA: TGTGCCAGCAGTTTAGGGACATTCAATGAGCAGTTCTTC.

This chain links TRBV9 with TRBJ2-3, with a possible D match to TRBD2 (5 bases). The germline CDR1 and CDR2 sequences are SGDLS and YYNGEE. The CDR3 spans 16 residues. Trimming took off 0 bases at V and 1 base at J, with 12 bases between the two ends. The DNA of the CDR3 is TGTGCCAGCAGCGTAGATCCGATCGGGGGCACAGATACGCAGTATTTT. Its protein is CASSVDPIGGTDTQYF.

The J gene is TRBJ1-6, the V gene TRBV5-5; 9 nucleotides match TRBD1. Germline CDR1 and CDR2: SGHKS and YYEKEE (reference sequence). Germline trimming cut 3 bases from V and 9 bases from J; bases unmatched to any gene: 4. This CDR3 contains 14 residues. In nucleotides, the CDR3 is TGTGCCAGCAGCTCGGGACAGGGCGGTTCACCCCTCCACTTT. Translating gives CASSSGQGGSPLHF.

This chain joins TRBV4-3 and TRBJ2-7; D not resolved. The V gene's germline CDR1 is LGHNA and CDR2 YSLEER. Trimming removed 3 bases from V and 6 bases from J, with 21 bases in between. This CDR3 has 16 amino acids. The CDR3 spells CASSHGRDDHLVEQYF. The CDR3 DNA follows: TGCGCCAGCAGCCACGGAAGGGATGATCATCTCGTCGAGCAGTACTTC.

The rearrangement uses TRBV4-1 and TRBJ1-5, with D uncertain. This CDR3 is 15 amino acids long. Germline assignment: CDR1 MGHRA and CDR2 YSYEKL. V was clipped by 0 bases and J by 6 bases, with 12 bases between them. The CDR3 sequence is CASSQDGFSVQPQHF. In nucleotides, the CDR3 is TGCGCCAGCAGCCAAGATGGGTTTTCAGTTCAGCCCCAGCATTTT.

The chain recombines TRBV4-1 with TRBJ1-2; 7 bases fit TRBD1. This CDR3 comprises 16 residues. V shed 6 bases, J shed 1 base, and the junction held 11 bases outside the gene matches. Per the germline V gene, CDR1 is MGHRA and CDR2 is YSYEKL. The CDR3 here is CASSHLPGQSNYGYTF. CDR3 nucleotides: TGCGCCAGCAGTCACCTACCGGGACAGAGTAACTATGGCTACACCTTC.

The chain uses TRBV4-1 and TRBJ2-1; a possible D gene is TRBD1 (6 bases). The CDR3 spans 14 residues. Germline-derived CDR1 and CDR2 are MGHRA and YSYEKL. V was clipped by 3 bases and J by 7 bases, with 13 bases between them. The CDR3 nucleotides read TGCGCCAGCAGCCACCGGGACCAGGGGAATGAGCAGTTCTTC. It translates to CASSHRDQGNEQFF.

The CDR3 protein is CASTYSGQVYNEQFF. The DNA for the CDR3 is TGTGCCAGCACCTATTCGGGACAGGTCTACAATGAGCAGTTCTTC. This chain links TRBV6-6 with TRBJ2-1; 8 bases fit TRBD1. CDR1 is MNHNY and CDR2 is SVGAGI in the germline V gene (reference sequence). The CDR3 has 15 residues. The J segment lost 3 bases and the V segment lost 7 bases, leaving 8 bases of the junction unmatched.

This rearrangement joins TRBV5-1 to TRBJ2-5, with 12 bases that match TRBD2. Germline V gene lookup returns CDR1 SGHRS and CDR2 YFSETQ. The CDR3 length is 15 residues. The V and J ends lost 0 bases and 5 bases, in that order; junction bases with no gene match: 2. CDR3 sequence (DNA): TGCGCCAGCAGCTTGGCACTAGCGGGAGGTGAGACCCAGTACTTC. This encodes CASSLALAGGETQYF.

This clonotype has only a few counts. CDR3: CASSYTGTVYGYTF. In nucleotides, the CDR3 is TGTGCCAGCAGTTACACCGGGACGGTCTATGGCTACACCTTC. The genes are TRBV6-5 and TRBJ1-2; TRBD1 is a possible D gene (5 bases). The CDR3 has 14 residues. Germline CDR1 is MNHEY and CDR2 is SVGAGI. V lost 2 bases and J lost 4, with 11 bases in between.

This clonotype showed up just a few times. The chain has TRBV28 and TRBJ2-1; 9 nucleotides align to TRBD2. The germline V gene has CDR1 MDHEN and CDR2 SYDVKM. The CDR3 is 16 residues long. V was clipped by 4 bases and J by 2 bases; unmatched bases: 6. CDR3 protein: CASSSQTSGAYNEQFF. In DNA form, the CDR3 reads TGTGCCAGCAGTTCCCAGACTAGCGGAGCCTACAATGAGCAGTTCTTC.

The J gene is TRBJ2-2, the V gene TRBV27, with D maybe TRBD2 (6 bases). The CDR3 has 14 residues. The V end lost 2 bases, the J end lost 6 bases, and 10 bases lay between the germline ends. Germline CDR1 reads MNHEY; CDR2 reads SMNVEV (reference sequence). The CDR3 coding sequence is TGTGCCAGCAGTTTAGCGGGACTGGCCGGGGAGCTGTTTTTT. Translating gives CASSLAGLAGELFF.

This chain joins TRBV27 and TRBJ1-2; D is ambiguous. Trimming pared 2 bases from V and 4 bases from J, leaving 11 bases between. The CDR3 consists of 14 residues. CDR1 is MNHEY, CDR2 SMNVEV, per germline (reference sequence). CDR3 region: CASSLNGLGYGYTF. DNA of the CDR3: TGTGCCAGCAGTTTAAACGGTCTTGGCTATGGCTACACCTTC.

This chain joins TRBV14 and TRBJ2-7; TRBD2 might be the D (5 bases). CDR1 and CDR2 from the germline V gene are SGHDN and FVKESK. The V gene lost 4 bases and the J gene lost 0 bases, with 19 bases spanning the gap. This CDR3 region has 17 residues. The CDR3 spells CASSRGYTRVDSYEQYF. The DNA of the CDR3 is TGTGCCAGCAGCCGGGGTTATACTAGGGTTGACTCCTACGAGCAGTACTTC.

This clonotype was counted a few times. The chain combines TRBV7-3 with TRBJ1-2; perhaps TRBD1 as D (6 bases). V was pared by 1 base and J by 3 bases, with 9 bases between. The CDR3 has 14 amino acids. Germline V CDR1 and CDR2: SGHTA, FQGTGA. The CDR3 spells CASSLRAGDYGYTF. CDR3 DNA sequence: TGTGCCAGCAGCTTAAGGGCAGGGGACTATGGCTACACCTTC.

This clonotype was picked up a small number of times. The rearrangement links TRBV14 to TRBJ2-3, with TRBD2 identical over 12 bases. V was pared by 4 bases and J by 2 bases, with 7 bases of the junction left unmatched. The CDR3 totals 17 residues. Germline lookup yields CDR1 SGHDN and CDR2 FVKESK. Written as DNA, the CDR3 is TGTGCCAGCAGCCCCCGACTAGCGGGGGCCGTCACAGATACGCAGTATTTT. Translation: CASSPRLAGAVTDTQYF.

The chain combines TRBV5-8 with TRBJ2-2, with D possibly being TRBD2 (6 bases). V was clipped by 3 bases and J by 1 base, with 10 bases between them. CDR1 and CDR2 from the germline V gene are SGHTS and YDEGEE. There are 15 residues in the CDR3. The CDR3 sequence is CASSSGTWNTGELFF. The CDR3 DNA is TGTGCCAGCAGCTCCGGGACTTGGAACACCGGGGAGCTGTTTTTT.

The J gene is TRBJ2-2, the V gene TRBV20-1; 9 positions match TRBD2. Germline CDR1 and CDR2: DFQATT and SNEGSKA (reference sequence). This CDR3 region has 14 residues. J was trimmed by 5 bases and V by 5 bases; bases with no gene match: 6. Here the CDR3 reads CSARAGGGTGELFF. The DNA of the CDR3 is TGCAGTGCTCGAGCGGGGGGTGGTACCGGGGAGCTGTTTTTT.

This clonotype has ten or more counts. This sequence joins TRBV7-2 and TRBJ2-7, with D perhaps given as TRBD1 or TRBD2 (6 bases each). Between the trimmed V and J ends, which lost 1 base and 0 bases, there was a span of 10 bases. CDR1 is SGHTA, CDR2 FQGNSA, per germline. This CDR3 comprises 15 residues. The CDR3 loop is CASSLGGASSYEQYF. CDR3 nucleotide sequence: TGTGCCAGCAGCTTAGGGGGGGCGTCCTCCTACGAGCAGTACTTC.

The V gene is TRBV18, the J gene TRBJ1-5; 7 bases fit TRBD1. This CDR3 comprises 16 residues. The J segment lost 4 bases and the V segment lost 3 bases, leaving 9 bases of the junction unmatched. CDR1 and CDR2 (germline): KGHSH, LQKENI. CDR3 DNA: TGTGCCAGCTCACCCCAGGAAGGGGACAGAAATCAGCCCCAGCATTTT. It specifies CASSPQEGDRNQPQHF. The variable domain in full, with the rest retrieved from reference TRBV18 and TRBJ1-5, is NAGVMQNPRHLVRRRGQEARLRCSPMKGHSHVYWYRQLPEEGLKFMVYLQKENIIDESGMPKERFSAEFPKEGPSILRIQQVVRGDSAAYFCASSPQEGDRNQPQHFGDGTRLSIL.

The V and J genes are TRBV27 and TRBJ2-1; maybe TRBD1 (6 bases). The CDR3 covers 14 residues. Germline loops: CDR1 MNHEY, CDR2 SMNVEV (reference sequence). Deletions cut 3 bases from V and 5 bases from J, with 11 bases between. The CDR3 loop reads CASSFVGGNNEQFF. DNA for the CDR3: TGTGCCAGCAGTTTTGTAGGGGGAAACAATGAGCAGTTCTTC.

This clonotype was detected only once. The chain employs TRBV12-3 or TRBV12-4 and TRBJ2-7, with D perhaps given as TRBD1 or TRBD2 (7 bases each). CDR3 length equals 16 residues. V was trimmed by 6 bases and J by 6 bases, leaving 24 bases between them. The CDR3 sequence is CASSLTTGEGPGEQYF. In DNA form, the CDR3 reads TGTGCCAGCAGCTTAACAACAGGGGAGGGCCCGGGCGAGCAGTACTTC.

The chain has TRBV29-1 and TRBJ2-7; D is perhaps TRBD1 (6 bases). This CDR3 spans 12 amino acids. Germline CDR1 SQVTM, CDR2 ANQGSEA. V lost 4 bases and J 2 bases, leaving 9 bases between the germline ends. CDR3 bases: TGCAGCGTTGCACAGGGACCCTACGAGCAGTACTTC. Translated, it gives CSVAQGPYEQYF.